The 22 T cell receptor beta chains below were found in one sample sequenced in a study of early T cells in non-severe SARS-CoV-2 infection. TCRdb reprocessed the 5' RACE reads via MiXCR and lists one record per CDR3 protein. Of approximately 71,000 distinct CDR3 sequences detected, approximately 13% appear once; the ten largest clones hold 2.5% to 3.5%. The sample consisted of whole blood, taken at baseline. All receptors derive from an adult who was a healthcare worker with PCR-confirmed SARS-CoV-2 infection or an uninfected control (not recorded which).

This clonotype occurred many times. The rearrangement uses TRBV28 and TRBJ1-6, with D possibly matching TRBD1 (5 bases). The CDR3 runs 14 residues. V was clipped by 2 bases and J by 7 bases, with 9 bases between them. The germline V gene encodes CDR1 MDHEN and CDR2 SYDVKM. The CDR3 DNA reads TGTGCCAGCAGTTTAGGGACTGTGAATTCACCCCTCCACTTT. Protein: CASSLGTVNSPLHF.

This clonotype came up many times. This chain links TRBV19 with TRBJ1-5, with a weak D call TRBD1 (5 bases). The V and J ends lost 5 bases and 5 bases respectively, with 10 bases between them. This CDR3 has 13 residues. Germline lookup yields CDR1 LNHDA and CDR2 SQIVND (reference sequence). The DNA for the CDR3 is TGTGCCAGTAGTGACTGGGGCGATCAGCCCCAGCATTTT. This gives the protein CASSDWGDQPQHF. The whole variable domain, filled in from reference TRBV19 and TRBJ1-5, reads DGGITQSPKYLFRKEGQNVTLSCEQNLNHDAMYWYRQDPGQGLRLIYYSQIVNDFQKGDIAEGYSVSREKKESFPLTVTSAQKNPTAFYLCASSDWGDQPQHFGDGTRLSIL.

This clonotype was seen more than once but under ten times. The rearrangement joins TRBV11-2 to TRBJ2-7; D may be TRBD1 (7 bases). The CDR3 length is 13 residues. Per germline, CDR1 SGHAT and CDR2 FQNNGV. V was trimmed by 8 bases and J by 5 bases, leaving 16 bases between them. CDR3 loop: CASGPDREDEQYF. The CDR3 nucleotides are TGTGCCAGCGGGCCCGACAGGGAGGACGAGCAGTACTTC.

The chain joins TRBV12-3 or TRBV12-4 to TRBJ2-4; D might be TRBD2 (5 bases). Trimming cost V 8 bases and J 1 base, with 15 bases left between them. The CDR3 length is 15 residues. CDR3 DNA sequence: TGTGCCAGCGGTATGACTAACCCCGCCAAAAACATTCAGTACTTC. Its translation is CASGMTNPAKNIQYF.

V gene TRBV12-3 or TRBV12-4 combines with J gene TRBJ2-3, with 10 bases matching TRBD2. This CDR3 has 15 residues. Trimming cost V 6 bases and J 5 bases; bases outside gene matches: 8. The CDR3 bases are TGTGCCAGCAGGCAAAGCGGGGGGGCGGGAGATACGCAGTATTTT. This sequence encodes CASRQSGGAGDTQYF.

This clonotype was seen only once. The rearrangement joins TRBV18 to TRBJ1-3; D is possibly TRBD1 (6 bases). V was trimmed by 5 bases and J by 1 base, leaving 24 bases between them. The V gene's germline CDR1 is KGHSH and CDR2 LQKENI. The CDR3 length is 19 residues. The CDR3 sequence is CASSYTGQPITQSGNTIYF. CDR3 nucleotides: TGTGCCAGCTCATACACCGGACAGCCGATAACCCAATCTGGAAACACCATATATTTT.

J is TRBJ2-5 and V is TRBV20-1; D may be TRBD1 (6 bases). Germline CDR1 reads DFQATT; CDR2 reads SNEGSKA (reference sequence). The CDR3 extends over 13 amino acids. Trimming stripped 2 bases from V and 2 bases from J, with 9 bases between. DNA for the CDR3: TGCAGTGCTAGAAGAGGGGGACAAGAGACCCAGTACTTC. Protein: CSARRGGQETQYF.

This clonotype has ten or more counts. V is TRBV20-1 and J is TRBJ1-2; a possible D gene is TRBD1 (6 bases). This CDR3 comprises 15 residues. Deletions cut 0 bases from V and 1 base from J, with 12 bases between. Per the germline V gene, CDR1 is DFQATT and CDR2 is SNEGSKA (reference sequence). CDR3 bases: TGCAGTGCTAGAGAGGGGGGCAGGATTAACTATGGCTACACCTTC. Translation: CSAREGGRINYGYTF.

The J gene is TRBJ1-4, the V gene TRBV4-1; D not resolved. This CDR3 has 17 amino acids. V was trimmed by 1 base and J by 8 bases, leaving 20 bases between them. Germline CDR1 MGHRA, CDR2 YSYEKL. CDR3 coding DNA: TGCGCCAGCAGCCAAGGGTTGTTCGAGCAATTAGAAGAAAAACTGTTTTTT. Protein sequence: CASSQGLFEQLEEKLFF.

This clonotype was found a few times. The chain is built from TRBV11-2 and TRBJ2-5; 10 bases are a match to TRBD2. The length of the CDR3 is 17 residues. Germline CDR1 is SGHAT and CDR2 is FQNNGV. The V and J ends lost 3 bases and 5 bases, in that order; junction bases with no gene match: 12. This CDR3 reads CASSFLLRYSGGETQYF. In DNA, the CDR3 is TGTGCCAGCAGCTTCCTGTTGCGGTATAGCGGGGGGGAGACCCAGTACTTC.

This chain uses TRBV12-3 or TRBV12-4 with TRBJ2-2; no firm D call. V was clipped by 3 bases and J by 4 bases, with 9 bases between them. This CDR3 has 14 residues. The CDR3 coding sequence is TGTGCCAGCAGTTTTATCTTGGTCACCGGGGAGCTGTTTTTT. Translated: CASSFILVTGELFF.

This clonotype was picked up a small number of times. The chain has TRBV7-2 and TRBJ1-5, with D possibly TRBD1 on 5 matching bases. This CDR3 is 15 amino acids long. With 1 base removed from V and 4 bases from J, the gap between germline ends came to 11 bases. Germline CDR1 is SGHTA and CDR2 is FQGNSA. For the CDR3, the DNA is TGTGCCAGCAGCTTAGTGGGACTGGAGAATCAGCCCCAGCATTTT. This codes for CASSLVGLENQPQHF. The entire variable domain, with the rest obtained from reference TRBV7-2 and TRBJ1-5, is as follows: GAGVSQSPSNKVTEKGKDVELRCDPISGHTALYWYRQSLGQGLEFLIYFQGNSAPDKSGLPSDRFSAERTGGSVSTLTIQRTQQEDSAVYLCASSLVGLENQPQHFGDGTRLSIL.

The genes are TRBV12-3 or TRBV12-4 and TRBJ2-1; TRBD1 matches 8 bases. The CDR3 contains 13 residues. V dropped 4 bases and J dropped 12; count of bases not matched to a gene: 8. CDR3 sequence: CASSSDRGLGQFF. The CDR3 region has the DNA TGTGCCAGCAGTTCCGACAGGGGACTTGGGCAGTTCTTC.

CDR3 sequence reads: CASRGTGFSNEQFF. DNA of the CDR3: TGTGCCAGTAGAGGGACAGGATTCTCGAATGAGCAGTTCTTC. The V call is TRBV19, the J call TRBJ2-1; TRBD1 matches at 8 bases. The CDR3 covers 14 residues. V dropped 6 bases and J dropped 7; count of bases not matched to a gene: 8. Germline V gene data show CDR1 as LNHDA and CDR2 as SQIVND (reference sequence).

This clonotype was observed at least ten times. V is TRBV5-1 and J is TRBJ1-6; 7 nucleotides agree with TRBD1. V lost 7 bases to trimming and J lost 7 bases; unmatched junction nucleotides: 5. The CDR3 sequence is 13 residues long. The germline V gene encodes CDR1 SGHRS and CDR2 YFSETQ. CDR3 loop: CASGDRVNSPLHF. DNA for the CDR3: TGCGCCAGCGGGGACAGAGTAAATTCACCCCTCCACTTT.

This clonotype was seen more than once but under ten times. This CDR3 reads CASSSGTTLAKNIQYF. The DNA of the CDR3 is TGCGCCAGCAGCTCCGGGACTACCCTAGCCAAAAACATTCAGTACTTC. This rearrangement joins TRBV5-1 to TRBJ2-4; TRBD2 matches at 7 bases. V gave up 3 bases and J gave up 0 bases; unmatched junction bases: 6. The CDR3 has 16 residues. Germline CDR1 is SGHRS and CDR2 is YFSETQ.

CDR3 loop: CASSQGSSWGGETQYF. The CDR3 nucleotides read TGTGCCAGCAGCCAAGGGAGTTCGTGGGGGGGCGAGACCCAGTACTTC. The rearrangement joins TRBV3-1 to TRBJ2-5; a possible D gene is TRBD2 (7 bases). The germline V gene has CDR1 LGHDT and CDR2 YNNKEL (reference sequence). The V gene lost 1 base and the J gene lost 5 bases, with 17 bases spanning the gap. The length of the CDR3 is 16 residues.

V and J are TRBV3-1 and TRBJ1-1; D may be TRBD1 (6 bases). Per the germline V gene, CDR1 is LGHDT and CDR2 is YNNKEL (reference sequence). Trimming pared 0 bases from V and 5 bases from J, leaving 16 bases between. CDR3 length: 16 amino acids. In DNA form, the CDR3 reads TGTGCCAGCAGCCAAGATCCGGGGGCAGTGGGAACTGAAGCTTTCTTT. It translates to CASSQDPGAVGTEAFF.

The rearrangement links TRBV5-6 to TRBJ1-6; 7 nucleotides agree with TRBD1. Germline V gene data show CDR1 as SGHDT and CDR2 as YYEEEE. This CDR3 is built from 16 residues. The V and J ends lost 5 bases and 8 bases, in that order; junction bases with no gene match: 13. The CDR3 region is CASRRRATGRDSPLHF. The CDR3 DNA reads as TGTGCCAGCAGACGGAGGGCGACAGGGAGGGATTCACCCCTCCACTTT.

In its sample, this clonotype was seen many times. V gene TRBV6-2 or TRBV6-3 combines with J gene TRBJ1-2; no reliable D call. This CDR3 is 11 amino acids long. The germline V gene has CDR1 MNHEY and CDR2 SVGEGT. Trimming shortened V by 4 bases and J by 4 bases, and 4 bases separated the two germline ends. The CDR3 DNA is TGTGCCAGCAGTTTCTTCTATGGCTACACCTTC. Encoded protein: CASSFFYGYTF.

This clonotype was seen a few times. The V and J genes are TRBV12-3 or TRBV12-4 and TRBJ2-1, with 9 bases identical to TRBD2. The CDR3 totals 20 residues. The ends lost 8 bases at V and 6 bases at J; junction bases unmatched: 26. CDR3 amino acids: CASALGSRLGLAGEGNEQFF. The CDR3, as DNA: TGTGCCAGCGCCTTGGGAAGCCGGCTAGGATTAGCGGGGGAGGGCAATGAGCAGTTCTTC.

This clonotype was detected a few times. V gene TRBV24-1 combines with J gene TRBJ2-7, with 7 bases aligning to TRBD1. The germline V gene encodes CDR1 KGHDR and CDR2 SFDVKD. The V and J ends lost 5 bases and 3 bases, in that order; junction bases with no gene match: 6. The CDR3 runs to 14 residues. Written as DNA, the CDR3 is TGTGCCACCAGTGCCCCGGACAGGAGCTACGAGCAGTACTTC. Protein sequence: CATSAPDRSYEQYF.